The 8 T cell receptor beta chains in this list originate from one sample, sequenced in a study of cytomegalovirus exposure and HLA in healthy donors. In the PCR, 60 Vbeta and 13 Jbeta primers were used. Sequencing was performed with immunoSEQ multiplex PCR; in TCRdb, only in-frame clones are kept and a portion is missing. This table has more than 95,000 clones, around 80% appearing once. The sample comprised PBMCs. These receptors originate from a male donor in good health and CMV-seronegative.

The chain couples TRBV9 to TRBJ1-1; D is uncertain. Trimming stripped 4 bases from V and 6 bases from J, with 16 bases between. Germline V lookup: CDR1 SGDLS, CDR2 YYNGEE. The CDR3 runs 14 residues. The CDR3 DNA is TGTGCCAGCAGCAAAGTGTCGGGGAAGGCTGAAGCTTTCTTT. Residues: CASSKVSGKAEAFF.

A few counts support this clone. The CDR3 spells CASSLVSLNEQFF. The CDR3 coding sequence is TGCGCCAGCAGCTTGGTGAGCCTAAATGAGCAGTTCTTC. This chain links TRBV5-1 with TRBJ2-1; no firm D call. The germline V gene encodes CDR1 SGHRS and CDR2 YFSETQ. The CDR3 spans 13 residues. V lost 0 bases and J 7 bases, leaving 8 bases between the germline ends.

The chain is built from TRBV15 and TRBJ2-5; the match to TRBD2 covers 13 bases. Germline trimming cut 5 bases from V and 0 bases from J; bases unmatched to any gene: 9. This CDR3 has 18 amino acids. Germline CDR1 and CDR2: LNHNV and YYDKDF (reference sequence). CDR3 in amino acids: CATSDRLAGGSHQETQYF. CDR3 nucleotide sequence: TGTGCCACCAGCGACCGACTAGCGGGAGGCAGTCACCAAGAGACCCAGTACTTC.

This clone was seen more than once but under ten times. This CDR3 reads CASSGERNTEAFF. The CDR3 DNA reads as TGTGCCAGCAGTGGGGAGAGGAACACTGAAGCTTTCTTT. The V gene is TRBV2, the J gene TRBJ1-1; D gene unclear. This CDR3 region has 13 residues. The germline V gene encodes CDR1 SNHLY and CDR2 FYNNEI. Trimming removed 4 bases from V and 1 base from J, with 7 bases in between.

The CDR3 spells CASSVGAGTQYF. CDR3 coding DNA: TGTGCCAGCAGCGTAGGGGCCGGGACCCAGTACTTC. The rearrangement uses TRBV9 and TRBJ2-5; D gene ambiguous. This CDR3 is 12 amino acids long. Trimming stripped 0 bases from V and 7 bases from J, with 7 bases between. Per germline, CDR1 SGDLS and CDR2 YYNGEE.

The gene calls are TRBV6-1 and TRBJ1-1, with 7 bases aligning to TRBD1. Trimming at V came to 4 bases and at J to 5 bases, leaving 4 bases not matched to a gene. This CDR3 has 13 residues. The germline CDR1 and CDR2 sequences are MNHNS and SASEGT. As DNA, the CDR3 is TGTGCCAGCAGTGGACAGGGCCGAACTGAAGCTTTCTTT. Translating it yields CASSGQGRTEAFF.

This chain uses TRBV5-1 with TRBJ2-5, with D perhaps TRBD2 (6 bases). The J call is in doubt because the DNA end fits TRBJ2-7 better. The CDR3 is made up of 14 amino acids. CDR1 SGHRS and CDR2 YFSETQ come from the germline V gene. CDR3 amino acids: CASYPEASVYEQYF. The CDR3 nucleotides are TGCGCCAGCTATCCCGAGGCTAGCGTTTACGAGCAGTACTTC.

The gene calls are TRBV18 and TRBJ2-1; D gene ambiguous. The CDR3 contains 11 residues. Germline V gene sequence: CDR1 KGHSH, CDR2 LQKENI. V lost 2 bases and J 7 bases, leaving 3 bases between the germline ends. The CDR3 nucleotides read TGTGCCAGCTCACCAGCGAATGAGCAGTTCTTC. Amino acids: CASSPANEQFF.